One and the same sample provided the 32 T cell receptor beta chains below, sequenced in a study of T cells in women clearing cervical HPV infection (dated by TCRdb to the late 2010s). The library was prepared using the immunoSEQ multiplex PCR assay. TCRdb mirrors the immuneACCESS table, restricted to in-frame sequences. Some clones are absent from its copies; in checked studies, under half trace to an unresolved V gene, and the reason for the others is unknown. This sample's listing comprises 20,000 or so clones. Of the sample, about 3.3% is held by the ten largest clones. The source material was blood buffy coat. The receptors shown here come from a woman between 18 and 70 years old with a cervical HPV16 infection that either progressed to CIN3+ or cleared (not recorded which).

With respect to this clone: The junction and the germline gene differ at one end; a read error may be behind it. The missing CDR3 end, 3 residues past where the read stops, is filled in from the germline J gene. V usage is TRBV2 and J usage is TRBJ2-3; D is ambiguous. There are 13 residues in the CDR3. Germline V gene data show CDR1 as SNHLY and CDR2 as FYNNEI. CDR3 DNA (partial): TGTGCCAACAGTTGGTCGGGCACAGATACG. Encoded protein: CANSWSGTDT. The entire CDR3 protein reads CANSWSGTDTQYF.

With respect to this clone: The CDR3 end falls 3 residues outside the read, so it is completed with the germline J gene. This rearrangement joins TRBV5-1 to TRBJ2-7, with 10 bases identical to TRBD2. CDR1 and CDR2 (germline): SGHRS, YFSETQ. V was clipped by 4 bases and J by 6 bases; unmatched bases: 19. The CDR3 is made up of 18 amino acids. The CDR3: CASSPTGESSGRLLEQYF. Incomplete CDR3 DNA: TGCGCCAGCAGCCCGACAGGAGAAAGTAGCGGGAGGCTTCTCGAG.

In regard to this clone: The read ends 3 residues before the CDR3 terminus; that terminus is restored from the germline J gene. The rearrangement links TRBV18 to TRBJ2-7, with 8 bases lining up with TRBD2. This CDR3 is built from 17 residues. Unmatched junction bases numbered 13, after V lost 4 bases and J lost 2 bases. Per germline, CDR1 KGHSH and CDR2 LQKENI. The part of the CDR3 DNA that was read is TGTGCCAGCTCACTCTTTGCGGACCCAGCGGGAGCCTACGAG. Translating it yields CASSLFADPAGAYE. In full, the CDR3 is CASSLFADPAGAYEQYF.

CDR3 DNA (partial): TGTGCCAGCAGCCCTGGACTAGCGGGAGTAAATGAG. It specifies CASSPGLAGVNE. In full, the CDR3 reads CASSPGLAGVNEQFF. This sequence joins TRBV11-2 and TRBJ2-1; 13 positions match TRBD2. From the germline J gene comes the end of the CDR3, since the read stops 3 residues before it. The germline V gene encodes CDR1 SGHAT and CDR2 FQNNGV. The ends lost 5 bases at V and 7 bases at J; junction bases unmatched: 5. The CDR3 length is 15 residues.

About this clone: Read coverage stops 3 residues before the CDR3 terminus; the germline J gene supplies the remainder. The V gene is TRBV5-4, the J gene TRBJ2-5; 7 bases fit TRBD2. The CDR3 is 14 amino acids. The V and J ends lost 4 bases and 2 bases, in that order; junction bases with no gene match: 5. Germline V gene data show CDR1 as SGHNT and CDR2 as YYREEE (reference sequence). Incomplete CDR3 DNA: TGTGCCAGCAGCGGGCAAGCGGGACAAGAGACC. It codes for CASSGQAGQET. The full-length CDR3 reads as CASSGQAGQETQYF.

A note on this clone: Read data end 3 residues before the CDR3 end; the end is taken from the germline J gene. The chain combines TRBV5-1 with TRBJ2-2, with D maybe TRBD1 (5 bases). The CDR3 is 15 residues long. V shed 7 bases and J shed 5 bases, with 18 bases lying between them. CDR1 is SGHRS, CDR2 YFSETQ, per germline. The CDR3 reads CASLPGWLVTGELFF. CDR3 bases read: TGCGCCAGCCTGCCAGGGTGGTTGGTAACCGGGGAG.

About this clone itself: The CDR3 end is not reached by the read, which stops 3 residues before it; the germline J gene fills it in. The chain employs TRBV7-6 and TRBJ1-1, with TRBD1 matching over 11 bases. There are 14 residues in the CDR3. Germline-derived CDR1 and CDR2 are SGHVS and FNYEAQ. CDR3 DNA, as far as it was read: TGTGCCAGCAGCAATCGGGACAGGGGGTGGGAG. It is translated as CASSNRDRGWE. The CDR3 in its entirety is CASSNRDRGWEAFF.

A word on this clone: From the germline J gene comes the end of the CDR3, since the read stops 3 residues before it. The V call is TRBV20-1, the J call TRBJ2-1; 8 bases align to TRBD2. Germline-derived CDR1 and CDR2 are DFQATT and SNEGSKA (reference sequence). J lost 4 bases, V lost 7 bases, and 6 bases had no gene match. CDR3 length: 13 residues. CDR3 region: CSVGTRSYNEQFF. The sequenced CDR3 bases are TGCAGTGTCGGGACTAGGTCTTACAATGAG.

CDR3 protein: CASSLVSGMTDTQYF. The CDR3 DNA, read in part, is TGTGCCAGCAGCTTAGTTAGCGGGATGACAGATACG. The chain uses TRBV7-2 and TRBJ2-3, with TRBD2 identical over 8 bases. The read gets to within 3 residues of the CDR3 end, and the germline J gene fills in the rest. Germline-derived CDR1 and CDR2 are SGHTA and FQGNSA. Germline trimming cut 1 base from V and 3 bases from J; bases unmatched to any gene: 3. The CDR3 is made up of 15 amino acids.

Worth noting for this clone: The CDR3 is cut off 3 residues early in the read; its end comes from the germline J gene. This chain connects TRBV5-1 to TRBJ1-2; 7 nucleotides line up with TRBD1. V dropped 4 bases and J dropped 7; count of bases not matched to a gene: 10. Per the germline V gene, CDR1 is SGHRS and CDR2 is YFSETQ. The CDR3 totals 14 residues. The sequenced part of the CDR3 DNA is TGCGCCAGCAGCATATTCGGGACAGAGGGTGGC. Residues: CASSIFGTEGG. The complete CDR3 sequence is CASSIFGTEGGYTF.

To note about this clone: From the germline J gene comes the end of the CDR3, since the read stops 3 residues before it. The V and J genes are TRBV7-3 and TRBJ2-2, with D perhaps matching TRBD2 (6 bases). With 2 bases removed from V and 2 bases from J, the gap between germline ends came to 15 bases. CDR3 length: 17 amino acids. The V gene's germline CDR1 is SGHTA and CDR2 FQGTGA. CDR3 residues: CASSLLGGNINTGELFF. Partial CDR3 DNA: TGTGCCAGCAGCTTACTTGGCGGGAACATTAACACCGGGGAG.

Concerning this clone itself: The CDR3 extends 3 residues past the end of the read, so its final part is completed from the germline J gene. This chain links TRBV2 with TRBJ2-3, with TRBD1 identical over 7 bases. Unmatched junction bases numbered 13, after V lost 6 bases and J lost 7 bases. The germline CDR1 and CDR2 sequences are SNHLY and FYNNEI. The CDR3 sequence is 15 residues long. The CDR3 region is CASSGERGQYNTQYF. CDR3 DNA, as far as it was read: TGTGCCAGCAGCGGAGAGAGGGGACAGTACAATACG.

As to this clone: The read halts 3 residues ahead of the CDR3 end, with the missing end drawn from the germline J gene. The rearrangement joins TRBV2 to TRBJ2-7, with TRBD1 matching 8 bases. Germline-derived CDR1 and CDR2 are SNHLY and FYNNEI. Losses at the gene ends were 3 bases for V and 5 bases for J; bases not matched to a gene: 9. The CDR3 has 15 residues. Incomplete CDR3 DNA: TGTGCCAGCAGTGAGCTCGGACAGGGACCCGACGAG. Translation: CASSELGQGPDE. The entire CDR3 reads CASSELGQGPDEQYF.

Of note for this clone: The read ends 3 residues early relative to the CDR3; the germline J gene fills the gap. The chain combines TRBV6-1 with TRBJ2-3, with TRBD2 identical over 7 bases. The CDR3 contains 15 residues. Trimming took 4 bases from V and 2 from J; bases not matched to a gene: 6. The germline CDR1 and CDR2 sequences are MNHNS and SASEGT. CDR3: CASSVLAGNTDTQYF. The sequenced part of the CDR3 DNA is TGTGCCAGCAGTGTGTTAGCGGGTAACACAGATACG.

On this clone itself: The CDR3 end is not reached by the read, which stops 3 residues before it; the germline J gene fills it in. J is TRBJ1-1 and V is TRBV18; TRBD1 is a possible D gene (5 bases). The CDR3 length is 15 residues. Deletions cut 2 bases from V and 4 bases from J, with 14 bases between. Germline V gene sequence: CDR1 KGHSH, CDR2 LQKENI. CDR3 DNA, as far as it was read: TGTGCCAGCTCACCAGGGCTTCAAAGGGGCACTGAA. It codes for CASSPGLQRGTE. In full, the CDR3 reads CASSPGLQRGTEAFF.

Comments on this clone: With the read ending 3 residues before the CDR3 end, the germline J gene is used to fill in that end. The rearrangement joins TRBV30 to TRBJ1-4; D is perhaps TRBD1 (5 bases). Trimming took off 0 bases at V and 5 bases at J, with 13 bases between the two ends. CDR1 is GTSNPN, CDR2 SVGIG, per germline (reference sequence). CDR3 size: 15 residues. The CDR3 bases that were read are TGTGCCTGGAGTGTTCATCCAGGGAGCAATGAAAAA. This codes for CAWSVHPGSNEK. The CDR3 in full is CAWSVHPGSNEKLFF.

Of note for this clone: The DNA ends 3 residues before the CDR3 does, and the rest of the CDR3 is filled in from the germline J gene. The chain employs TRBV12-3 or TRBV12-4 and TRBJ2-3; 7 nucleotides match TRBD1. V lost 2 bases, J lost 4 bases, and 6 bases stayed unmatched. The CDR3 covers 15 residues. CDR3 loop: CASSLQGVSPDTQYF. CDR3 DNA (partial): TGTGCCAGCAGTTTACAGGGGGTCAGTCCAGATACG.

Details on this clone: The read ends 3 residues early relative to the CDR3; the germline J gene fills the gap. The chain links TRBV6-2 or TRBV6-3 to TRBJ1-5; TRBD1 matches at 9 bases. Per germline, CDR1 MNHEY and CDR2 SVGEGT. The length of the CDR3 is 17 residues. Trimming at V came to 2 bases and at J to 0 bases, leaving 5 bases not matched to a gene. CDR3 DNA, as far as it was read: TGTGCCAGCAGTTACCCGACAGGGGGTTATAGCAATCAGCCC. It yields the protein CASSYPTGGYSNQP. The full CDR3 reads CASSYPTGGYSNQPQHF.

The CDR3 DNA, read in part, is TGTGCCTGGAGCAGGTCCTACGAG. Protein: CAWSRSYE. The complete CDR3 sequence is CAWSRSYEQYF. The gene calls are TRBV30 and TRBJ2-7; unclear D gene. The CDR3 extends 3 residues past the end of the read, so its final part is completed from the germline J gene. This CDR3 has 11 residues. V shed 3 bases and J shed 1 base, with 4 bases lying between them. Germline V gives CDR1 GTSNPN, CDR2 SVGIG (reference sequence).

A note on this clone: Coverage ceases 3 residues before the CDR3 finishes, and the germline J gene fills in the end. The gene calls are TRBV19 and TRBJ2-7, with D perhaps matching TRBD2 (5 bases). V shed 1 base and J shed 6 bases, with 7 bases lying between them. This CDR3 comprises 12 residues. The V gene's germline CDR1 is LNHDA and CDR2 SQIVND (reference sequence). CDR3 DNA (partial): TGTGCCAGTAGTATAGGGGCGGGCGAG. Amino acids: CASSIGAGE. The complete CDR3 sequence is CASSIGAGEQYF.

For this clone: The CDR3 end is not reached by the read, which stops 3 residues before it; the germline J gene fills it in. The chain joins TRBV7-9 to TRBJ2-1, with 8 bases identical to TRBD2. The V gene end was trimmed by 4 bases and the J gene end by 3 bases; junction bases not matched to a gene: 2. Germline values: CDR1 SEHNR, CDR2 FQNEAQ (reference sequence). The CDR3 covers 14 residues. The covered CDR3 bases are TGTGCCAGCAGCTCCGGGACTAGCTACAATGAG. Translating gives CASSSGTSYNE. The whole CDR3 is CASSSGTSYNEQFF. Variable domain in full (rest from reference TRBV7-9 and TRBJ2-1): DTGVSQNPRHKITKRGQNVTFRCDPISEHNRLYWYRQTLGQGPEFLTYFQNEAQLEKSRLLSDRFSAERPKGSFSTLEIQRTEQGDSAMYLCASSSGTSYNEQFFGPGTRLTVL.

By frequency, this clone is medium-sized. The read terminates 3 residues before the CDR3 end, so the remaining end is supplied by the germline J gene. The V call is TRBV29-1, the J call TRBJ2-1; tentatively, D is TRBD1 (5 bases). Per the germline V gene, CDR1 is SQVTM and CDR2 is ANQGSEA. V lost 4 bases and J 0 bases, leaving 13 bases between the germline ends. The CDR3 has 15 residues. Here the CDR3 reads CSVGSTGSSYNEQFF. Partial CDR3 DNA: TGCAGCGTTGGGAGTACAGGTTCCTCCTACAATGAG.

This clone is classed as medium-sized by frequency. The sequenced fragment ends 3 residues before the CDR3 boundary, so the rest is inferred from the germline J gene. The chain links TRBV23-1 to TRBJ2-3; tentatively, D is TRBD1 (6 bases). TRBV23-1 carries the ORF label, with uncertain function. CDR3 length equals 19 residues. The V end was cut by 3 bases, the J end by 0 bases, with 22 bases between. CDR3 amino acids: CASSHGVPDSKSSTDTQYF. The sequenced part of the CDR3 DNA is TGCGCCAGCAGTCACGGAGTTCCGGACAGCAAGTCCAGCACAGATACG.

As concerns this clone: The read ends 3 residues before the CDR3 terminus; that terminus is restored from the germline J gene. The chain carries TRBV7-9 and TRBJ2-1; TRBD1 is a possible D gene (5 bases). The CDR3 spans 12 residues. Germline V gene sequence: CDR1 SEHNR, CDR2 FQNEAQ (reference sequence). V lost 5 bases and J lost 7, with 9 bases in between. This chain's CDR3 is CASSTPGNEQFF. The CDR3 DNA, read in part, is TGTGCCAGCAGCACCCCAGGGAATGAG. The complete variable domain, with remaining parts taken from reference TRBV7-9 and TRBJ2-1, reads DTGVSQNPRHKITKRGQNVTFRCDPISEHNRLYWYRQTLGQGPEFLTYFQNEAQLEKSRLLSDRFSAERPKGSFSTLEIQRTEQGDSAMYLCASSTPGNEQFFGPGTRLTVL.

Considering frequency, this clone is medium-sized (0.01 to 0.1%). With the read ending 3 residues before the CDR3 end, the germline J gene is used to fill in that end. This chain uses TRBV18 with TRBJ2-3, with TRBD1 identical over 7 bases. The V segment lost 3 bases and the J segment 2 bases; nucleotides outside the gene matches: 5. CDR1 and CDR2 from the germline V gene are KGHSH and LQKENI. The CDR3 has 15 residues. The CDR3 region is CASSPTGPNTDTQYF. The covered CDR3 bases are TGTGCCAGCTCACCGACAGGGCCAAACACAGATACG. The variable domain in full, completed from reference TRBV18 and TRBJ2-3, reads NAGVMQNPRHLVRRRGQEARLRCSPMKGHSHVYWYRQLPEEGLKFMVYLQKENIIDESGMPKERFSAEFPKEGPSILRIQQVVRGDSAAYFCASSPTGPNTDTQYFGPGTRLTVL.

On this clone itself: Read sequence stops 3 residues before the CDR3 end, and the germline J gene provides the missing end. The genes are TRBV20-1 and TRBJ2-3, with a possible D match to TRBD2 (6 bases). Deletions cut 4 bases from V and 0 bases from J, with 26 bases between. Germline V lookup: CDR1 DFQATT, CDR2 SNEGSKA (reference sequence). CDR3 size: 19 residues. Partial CDR3 DNA: TGCAGTGCTATGCGCCCTCTTTTTTCTAGCGCCAAAAGCACAGATACG. Translating gives CSAMRPLFSSAKSTDT. In full, the CDR3 reads CSAMRPLFSSAKSTDTQYF.

The CDR3 is CASSSQGRRYTEAFF. The part of the CDR3 DNA that was read is TGTGCCAGCAGCTCCCAGGGTCGTCGGTACACTGAA. The chain uses TRBV11-2 and TRBJ1-1; D is perhaps TRBD1 (5 bases). Coverage ceases 3 residues before the CDR3 finishes, and the germline J gene fills in the end. The CDR3 consists of 15 residues. Germline V gene sequence: CDR1 SGHAT, CDR2 FQNNGV. V gave up 4 bases and J gave up 3 bases, with 15 bases separating them.

CDR3 residues: CASRLAGASNEQFF. The part of the CDR3 DNA that was read is TGTGCCAGCAGACTAGCGGGAGCTAGCAATGAG. The J gene is TRBJ2-1, the V gene TRBV2; TRBD2 agrees at 11 bases. The observed sequence ends 3 residues before the CDR3 terminus, with the missing tail filled in from the germline J gene. The V and J ends lost 6 bases and 6 bases, in that order; junction bases with no gene match: 4. Germline V CDR1 and CDR2: SNHLY, FYNNEI. This CDR3 spans 14 amino acids.

On this clone itself: The read comes to an end 3 residues before the CDR3 does, leaving the germline J gene to fill in the end. The chain links TRBV24-1 to TRBJ2-5; 9 bases align to TRBD1. Germline loops: CDR1 KGHDR, CDR2 SFDVKD. The length of the CDR3 is 16 residues. V shed 3 bases and J 3 bases; nucleotides not matched to a gene: 7. CDR3 DNA (partial): TGTGCCACCAGTGATCAGGGACAGGGATTGGAAGAGACC. Translated: CATSDQGQGLEET. The entire CDR3 reads CATSDQGQGLEETQYF.

Worth noting for this clone: The read ends 3 residues early relative to the CDR3; the germline J gene fills the gap. The chain uses TRBV30 and TRBJ1-6; 10 bases line up with TRBD1. V lost 3 bases to trimming and J lost 0 bases; unmatched junction nucleotides: 14. The CDR3 runs to 20 residues. Germline V lookup: CDR1 GTSNPN, CDR2 SVGIG (reference sequence). Partial CDR3 DNA: TGTGCCTGGAGGGGTAGGAGGACAGGGGGACCAAGCTCCTATAATTCACCC. Amino acid sequence: CAWRGRRTGGPSSYNSP. The entire CDR3 protein is CAWRGRRTGGPSSYNSPLHF.

Turning to this clone: Sequencing ends 3 residues short of the CDR3 end; the germline J gene provides the rest. The V and J genes are TRBV30 and TRBJ2-1; D is perhaps TRBD2 (6 bases). The CDR3 totals 14 residues. Trimming took 0 bases from V and 9 from J, leaving 15 bases between them. Germline CDR1 is GTSNPN and CDR2 is SVGIG (reference sequence). The CDR3 DNA, read in part, is TGTGCCTGGAGTGTTGAGAGGAGGGGAGGTGAG. It specifies CAWSVERRGGE. The complete CDR3 reads CAWSVERRGGEQFF.

For this clone: The missing CDR3 end, 3 residues past where the read stops, is filled in from the germline J gene. The chain recombines TRBV20-1 with TRBJ1-1; 7 bases map to TRBD1. The germline gives CDR1 DFQATT, CDR2 SNEGSKA (reference sequence). V shed 0 bases and J 0 bases; nucleotides not matched to a gene: 4. The CDR3 totals 15 residues. CDR3 region: CSARDPDRVNTEAFF. The CDR3 bases that were read are TGCAGTGCTAGAGACCCCGACAGGGTGAACACTGAA.